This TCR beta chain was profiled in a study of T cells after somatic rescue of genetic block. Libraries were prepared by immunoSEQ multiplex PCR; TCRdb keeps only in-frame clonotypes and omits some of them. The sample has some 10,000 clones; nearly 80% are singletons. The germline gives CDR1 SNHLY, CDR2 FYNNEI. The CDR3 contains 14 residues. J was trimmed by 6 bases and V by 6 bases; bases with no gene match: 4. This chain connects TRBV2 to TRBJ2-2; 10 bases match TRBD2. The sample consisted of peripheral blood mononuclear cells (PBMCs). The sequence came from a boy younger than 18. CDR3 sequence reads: CASRTSGGAGELFF. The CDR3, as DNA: TGTGCCAGCAGAACCAGCGGGGGGGCCGGGGAGCTGTTTTTT. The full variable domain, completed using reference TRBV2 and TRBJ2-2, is EPEVTQTPSHQVTQMGQEVILRCVPISNHLYFYWYRQILGQKVEFLVSFYNNEISEKSEIFDDQFSVERPDGSNFTLKIRSTKLEDSAMYFCASRTSGGAGELFFGEGSRLTVL.